Following are 21 T cell receptor beta chains from one sample sequenced in a study of Tregs in tolerant kidney transplant recipients. The repertoire was sequenced with immunoSEQ multiplex PCR; TCRdb's copy has only in-frame clones and lacks some. This sample carries tens of thousands of clones, with roughly 0.8% going to the ten biggest clones. The source material was CD4+ T cells from blood, sampled before the transplant. Receptor source: a human donor who received a combined kidney and bone marrow transplant.

A remark on this clone: The read comes to an end 3 residues before the CDR3 does, leaving the germline J gene to fill in the end. This chain uses TRBV5-1 with TRBJ1-4; tentatively, D is TRBD1 (5 bases). This CDR3 region has 14 residues. Trimming stripped 4 bases from V and 6 bases from J, with 13 bases between. Germline V gene sequence: CDR1 SGHRS, CDR2 YFSETQ. This chain's CDR3 is CASSTRGSDEKLFF. CDR3 DNA (partial): TGCGCCAGCAGCACTCGGGGGTCCGATGAAAAA.

To note about this clone: Read data end 3 residues before the CDR3 end; the end is taken from the germline J gene. This chain uses TRBV2 with TRBJ2-1; 13 bases agree with TRBD2. CDR1 and CDR2 (germline): SNHLY, FYNNEI. This CDR3 has 15 amino acids. V lost 7 bases, J lost 8 bases, and 8 bases stayed unmatched. The CDR3 region is CASTPTSGRLDEQFF. The DNA read from the CDR3 is TGTGCCAGCACCCCGACTAGCGGGAGGTTAGATGAG. The whole variable domain, remainder taken from reference TRBV2 and TRBJ2-1, is EPEVTQTPSHQVTQMGQEVILRCVPISNHLYFYWYRQILGQKVEFLVSFYNNEISEKSEIFDDQFSVERPDGSNFTLKIRSTKLEDSAMYFCASTPTSGRLDEQFFGPGTRLTVL.

On this clone itself: Sequencing ends 3 residues short of the CDR3 end; the germline J gene provides the rest. The chain joins TRBV18 to TRBJ2-7; tentatively, D is TRBD1 (6 bases). The CDR3 sequence is 13 residues long. V lost 5 bases, J lost 4 bases, and 12 bases lay in between. The germline V gene has CDR1 KGHSH and CDR2 LQKENI. The CDR3: CASSSDSVYEQYF. The DNA read from the CDR3 is TGTGCCAGCTCATCGGACAGTGTTTACGAG. The complete variable domain, with remaining parts taken from reference TRBV18 and TRBJ2-7, reads NAGVMQNPRHLVRRRGQEARLRCSPMKGHSHVYWYRQLPEEGLKFMVYLQKENIIDESGMPKERFSAEFPKEGPSILRIQQVVRGDSAAYFCASSSDSVYEQYFGPGTRLTVT.

As to this clone: The read falls 3 residues short of the CDR3 end, and the missing part is taken from the germline J gene. The rearrangement joins TRBV20-1 to TRBJ1-1; D remains ambiguous. The ends were cut back, 0 bases at V and 3 bases at J, with 8 bases in the middle. CDR1 and CDR2 (germline): DFQATT, SNEGSKA (reference sequence). The CDR3 spans 13 residues. The sequenced part of the CDR3 DNA is TGCAGTGCTAGAGACATGAGGGACACTGAA. Protein sequence: CSARDMRDTE. In full, the CDR3 is CSARDMRDTEAFF.

Comments on this clone: The read ends 3 residues shy of where the CDR3 ends; the end is completed using the germline J gene. V and J are TRBV29-1 and TRBJ2-7; 8 bases align to TRBD2. Germline CDR1 reads SQVTM; CDR2 reads ANQGSEA. Trimming cost V 5 bases and J 5 bases; bases outside gene matches: 5. The CDR3 is made up of 12 amino acids. CDR3 sequence: CSVLGGGNEQYF. The sequenced part of the CDR3 DNA is TGCAGCGTTCTCGGGGGGGGTAACGAG.

Remarks on this clone: Read data end 3 residues before the CDR3 end; the end is taken from the germline J gene. The same CDR3 is also encoded by other DNA sequences in this sample. This chain links TRBV7-9 with TRBJ1-4; D uncertain. The length of the CDR3 is 14 residues. Germline CDR1 is SEHNR and CDR2 is FQNEAQ (reference sequence). V lost 2 bases and J lost 0, with 4 bases in between. The covered CDR3 bases are TGTGCCAGCAGCTTATACTCAACTAATGAAAAA. Protein: CASSLYSTNEK. The whole CDR3 reads CASSLYSTNEKLFF. The full variable domain, in which reference TRBV7-9 and TRBJ1-4 provide the parts outside the CDR3, is DTGVSQNPRHKITKRGQNVTFRCDPISEHNRLYWYRQTLGQGPEFLTYFQNEAQLEKSRLLSDRFSAERPKGSFSTLEIQRTEQGDSAMYLCASSLYSTNEKLFFGSGTQLSVL.

Comments on this clone: The sequenced fragment ends 3 residues before the CDR3 boundary, so the rest is inferred from the germline J gene. The chain carries TRBV7-2 and TRBJ1-4, with D possibly TRBD1 on 6 matching bases. V was pared by 5 bases and J by 3 bases, with 13 bases between. CDR1 is SGHTA and CDR2 is FQGNSA in the germline V gene. The CDR3 consists of 15 residues. The chain's CDR3 is CASSPQTGPNEKLFF. The sequenced part of the CDR3 DNA is TGTGCCAGCAGCCCTCAGACAGGCCCTAATGAAAAA.

The CDR3 here is CASSPRTGHYEQYF. The part of the CDR3 DNA that was read is TGTGCCAGCAGCCCCCGGACAGGACACTACGAG. The chain uses TRBV7-9 and TRBJ2-7; 7 nucleotides agree with TRBD1. The read finishes 3 residues shy of the CDR3 end, and the germline J gene is used to complete it. CDR3 length equals 14 residues. Germline V lookup: CDR1 SEHNR, CDR2 FQNEAQ (reference sequence). With V trimmed by 5 bases and J by 3 bases, 7 bases remained unmatched.

Of note for this clone: The CDR3 goes on 3 residues after the read ends, and that part is filled in from the germline J gene. The V gene is TRBV18, the J gene TRBJ1-3, with no clear D. The V gene lost 0 bases and the J gene lost 3 bases, with 9 bases spanning the gap. CDR3 length: 15 amino acids. CDR1 and CDR2 (germline): KGHSH, LQKENI. CDR3 DNA (partial): TGTGCCAGCTCACCACCAACGGGGATTGGAAACACC. Translated: CASSPPTGIGNT. The whole CDR3 protein reads CASSPPTGIGNTIYF.

As regards this clone: The CDR3 end falls 3 residues outside the read, so it is completed with the germline J gene. The V gene is TRBV2, the J gene TRBJ2-3; D gene ambiguous. The CDR3 extends over 13 amino acids. Germline values: CDR1 SNHLY, CDR2 FYNNEI. Deletions cut 7 bases from V and 1 base from J, with 9 bases between. The sequenced CDR3 bases are TGTGCCAGCAACCAGGAGCGCACAGATACG. It translates to CASNQERTDT. The full CDR3 reads CASNQERTDTQYF.

Details on this clone: The read comes to an end 3 residues before the CDR3 does, leaving the germline J gene to fill in the end. The chain joins TRBV6-2 or TRBV6-3 to TRBJ2-5; 10 positions agree with TRBD2. The CDR3 runs 15 residues. Unmatched junction bases numbered 6, after V lost 7 bases and J lost 1 base. In germline, CDR1 is MNHEY, CDR2 SVGEGT. The CDR3 spells CASKVSGRLQETQYF. Incomplete CDR3 DNA: TGTGCCAGCAAGGTTAGCGGGAGGCTCCAAGAGACC.

Note on this clone: The read ends 3 residues shy of where the CDR3 ends; the end is completed using the germline J gene. J is TRBJ2-2 and V is TRBV11-3; D uncertain. The V gene's germline CDR1 is SGHNT and CDR2 YENEEA. This CDR3 spans 13 amino acids. V lost 0 bases and J lost 7, with 6 bases in between. This CDR3 reads CASSLDTYGELFF. CDR3 bases read: TGTGCCAGCAGCTTAGATACTTACGGGGAG. The whole variable domain, remainder taken from reference TRBV11-3 and TRBJ2-2, is EAGVVQSPRYKIIEKKQPVAFWCNPISGHNTLYWYLQNLGQGPELLIRYENEEAVDDSQLPKDRFSAERLKGVDSTLKIQPAELGDSAVYLCASSLDTYGELFFGEGSRLTVL.

A remark on this clone: The read ends 3 residues shy of where the CDR3 ends; the end is completed using the germline J gene. The chain links TRBV18 to TRBJ2-1, with 13 bases aligning to TRBD2. Germline CDR1 and CDR2: KGHSH and LQKENI. The CDR3 sequence is 18 residues long. V lost 4 bases to trimming and J lost 0 bases; unmatched junction nucleotides: 6. The CDR3 is CASSQGTSGASSYNEQFF. The sequenced CDR3 bases are TGTGCCAGCTCACAAGGGACTAGCGGGGCTAGCTCCTACAATGAG. The complete variable domain, with remaining parts taken from reference TRBV18 and TRBJ2-1, reads NAGVMQNPRHLVRRRGQEARLRCSPMKGHSHVYWYRQLPEEGLKFMVYLQKENIIDESGMPKERFSAEFPKEGPSILRIQQVVRGDSAAYFCASSQGTSGASSYNEQFFGPGTRLTVL.

With respect to this clone: The read stops 3 residues short of the end of the CDR3; the missing end is completed from the germline J gene. The genes are TRBV23-1 and TRBJ2-1, with 7 bases aligning to TRBD1. TRBV23-1 is an open reading frame, and its role is uncertain. The length of the CDR3 is 17 residues. Losses at the gene ends were 0 bases for V and 6 bases for J; bases not matched to a gene: 11. Here the CDR3 reads CASSQSRPRKGANEQFF. The DNA read from the CDR3 is TGCGCCAGCAGTCAATCACGGCCCCGAAAGGGGGCCAATGAG.

Comment on this clone: The read stops 3 residues short of the end of the CDR3; the missing end is completed from the germline J gene. The V gene is TRBV20-1, the J gene TRBJ1-1; weak D call: TRBD1 (5 bases). Per the germline V gene, CDR1 is DFQATT and CDR2 is SNEGSKA (reference sequence). The germline V and J ends were trimmed by 0 bases and 4 bases, with 15 bases remaining between them. This CDR3 contains 15 residues. The covered CDR3 bases are TGCAGTGCTAGAGAGCAGGGTCTGAGAGGCACTGAA. Amino acids: CSAREQGLRGTE. The entire CDR3 sequence reads CSAREQGLRGTEAFF.

This chain's CDR3 is CASSLQRSYEQYF. The covered CDR3 bases are TGTGCCAGCAGCCTTCAGCGGTCCTACGAG. V gene TRBV7-2 combines with J gene TRBJ2-7; a weak D match, TRBD2 (5 bases). The read gets to within 3 residues of the CDR3 end, and the germline J gene fills in the rest. This CDR3 comprises 13 residues. The germline V and J ends were trimmed by 5 bases and 1 base, with 9 bases remaining between them. Germline assignment: CDR1 SGHTA and CDR2 FQGNSA.

As to this clone: Read sequence stops 3 residues before the CDR3 end, and the germline J gene provides the missing end. V gene TRBV19 combines with J gene TRBJ2-7; TRBD1 matches at 10 bases. V trimming: 4 bases; J trimming: 3 bases; junction bases outside the gene matches: 6. CDR1 and CDR2 (germline): LNHDA, SQIVND (reference sequence). The CDR3 spans 15 residues. Incomplete CDR3 DNA: TGTGCCAGTAGTAGGGACAGGGGCGAAAACTACGAG. This codes for CASSRDRGENYE. The CDR3, in full, reads CASSRDRGENYEQYF.

Regarding this clone: The read terminates 3 residues before the CDR3 end, so the remaining end is supplied by the germline J gene. The V gene is TRBV6-1, the J gene TRBJ1-3, with 8 bases fitting TRBD1. Germline V CDR1 and CDR2: MNHNS, SASEGT. This CDR3 has 14 amino acids. V dropped 2 bases and J dropped 9; count of bases not matched to a gene: 6. The sequenced CDR3 bases are TGTGCCAGCAGTGAAATACAGGGGGATGGCACC. Translation: CASSEIQGDGT. The complete CDR3 sequence is CASSEIQGDGTIYF.

A word on this clone: The read ends 3 residues before the CDR3 terminus; that terminus is restored from the germline J gene. The chain recombines TRBV20-1 with TRBJ1-2, with 8 bases aligning to TRBD1. The trim removed 8 bases at V and 3 bases at J, leaving 2 bases unmatched. CDR1 and CDR2 (germline): DFQATT, SNEGSKA (reference sequence). The CDR3 runs 11 residues. The covered CDR3 bases are TGCAGTACGGGACAGGACTATGGC. It translates to CSTGQDYG. The full CDR3 is CSTGQDYGYTF.

In the case of this clone: The CDR3 goes on 3 residues after the read ends, and that part is filled in from the germline J gene. This chain links TRBV7-2 with TRBJ2-7, with D possibly being TRBD2 (6 bases). Trimming pared 2 bases from V and 0 bases from J, leaving 8 bases between. CDR1 SGHTA and CDR2 FQGNSA come from the germline V gene. The CDR3 is 14 residues long. The covered CDR3 bases are TGTGCCAGCAGCTTACTCGGGGGCTCCTACGAG. Its translation is CASSLLGGSYE. Given in full, the CDR3 is CASSLLGGSYEQYF.

Of note for this clone: The read ends 3 residues shy of where the CDR3 ends; the end is completed using the germline J gene. The J gene is TRBJ2-7, the V gene TRBV19; TRBD1 aligns across 9 bases. After removal of 6 bases from V and 1 base from J, the junction contained 4 bases not matched to a gene. This CDR3 is built from 14 residues. The germline V gene has CDR1 LNHDA and CDR2 SQIVND (reference sequence). The CDR3 bases that were read are TGTGCCAGTAGCAGGACAGGGGAATCCTACGAG. Translating it yields CASSRTGESYE. From start to end, the CDR3 is CASSRTGESYEQYF.